This T cell receptor beta chain is from a study of T cells after yellow fever vaccination. Only a few counts were recorded for this clonotype. Its target is unknown. Study-wide results and limits: Reappearance after the booster was observed for most primary-vaccination clones (96% CD4, approximately 90% CD8).

Via MiXCR, TCRdb re-called the 5' RACE reads, giving one row per CDR3 protein. Among about 370,000 distinct CDR3 sequences, 11% were seen once, and the ten largest hold 18%. Germline V gene data show CDR1 as MDHEN and CDR2 as SYDVKM. With V trimmed by 5 bases and J by 7 bases, 17 bases remained unmatched. This CDR3 contains 18 residues. Sequenced material: PBMCs, taken on the day of the first yellow fever vaccination. V is TRBV28 and J is TRBJ1-4; 9 nucleotides match TRBD1. This sequence was found in a man aged 18 to 29 who received the YFV17D yellow fever vaccine. The CDR3 here is CASSLYRDREIGSEKLFF. The CDR3 DNA reads as TGTGCCAGCAGTCTCTACCGGGACAGGGAAATCGGAAGTGAAAAACTGTTTTTT.